One and the same sample provided the 9 T cell receptor beta chains below, sequenced in a study of shared clonotypes between healthy human individuals. The repertoire was sequenced with immunoSEQ multiplex PCR; TCRdb's copy has only in-frame clones and lacks some. This table holds approximately 2,000,000 clones, around 93% found once. Naive CD8 cells were CD45RO-negative, positively selected for CCR7, excluding terminally differentiated effector memory CD45RA+ cells. Input material: naive CD8+ T cells from PBMCs. These receptor sequences come from a man younger than 35 in good health. Some clones in this sample may be carry-over from other donors' samples.

This clone occurred once. The rearrangement links TRBV19 to TRBJ2-7, with a weak D call TRBD1 (6 bases). Deletions cut 9 bases from V and 1 base from J, with 19 bases between. Germline V gives CDR1 LNHDA, CDR2 SQIVND (reference sequence). The CDR3 has 15 amino acids. The CDR3 DNA reads as TGTGCCAGCAACGACCCGGACAGCGCTTCCTACGAGCAGTACTTC. Its translation: CASNDPDSASYEQYF.

CDR3 region: CASSWTGLPYEQYF. CDR3 DNA sequence: TGTGCCAGCAGTTGGACAGGGCTTCCCTACGAGCAGTACTTC. V gene TRBV11-2 combines with J gene TRBJ2-7; 8 nucleotides agree with TRBD1. CDR1 SGHAT and CDR2 FQNNGV come from the germline V gene. The CDR3 consists of 14 residues. V shed 6 bases, J shed 2 bases, and the junction held 6 bases outside the gene matches.

This clone came up a few times. The CDR3 DNA is TGTGCCAGCATGTTAAGGATGAACACTGAAGCTTTCTTT. Its protein product is CASMLRMNTEAFF. This chain joins TRBV6-5 and TRBJ1-1; D is unclear. CDR1 and CDR2 from the germline V gene are MNHEY and SVGAGI. The V and J ends lost 7 bases and 0 bases respectively, with 9 bases between them. This CDR3 has 13 residues.

The V and J genes are TRBV7-3 and TRBJ1-1; D not certain. V was shortened by 6 bases and J by 1 base, with 12 bases between the two germline ends. Germline CDR1 and CDR2: SGHTA and FQGTGA. The CDR3 runs to 14 residues. The CDR3 reads CASSLVGGNTEAFF. For the CDR3, the DNA is TGTGCCAGCAGTCTAGTTGGTGGGAACACTGAAGCTTTCTTT.

The chain links TRBV5-4 to TRBJ2-1, with 9 positions matching TRBD2. The CDR3 is made up of 16 amino acids. Per germline, CDR1 SGHNT and CDR2 YYREEE (reference sequence). Losses at the gene ends were 1 base for V and 7 bases for J; bases not matched to a gene: 9. CDR3 loop: CASSLLGSGRRNEQFF. The CDR3 DNA reads as TGTGCCAGCAGCTTGCTTGGAAGCGGGAGGCGAAATGAGCAGTTCTTC. Looking up the rest from reference TRBV5-4 and TRBJ2-1 gives the full variable domain: ETGVTQSPTHLIKTRGQQVTLRCSSQSGHNTVSWYQQALGQGPQFIFQYYREEENGRGNFPPRFSGLQFPNYSSELNVNALELDDSALYLCASSLLGSGRRNEQFFGPGTRLTVL.

CDR3 residues: CASSLFNPYEQYF. For the CDR3, the DNA is TGTGCCAGCAGTCTCTTTAACCCCTACGAGCAGTACTTC. The chain uses TRBV6-6 and TRBJ2-7, with D unclear. Germline V gene lookup returns CDR1 MNHNY and CDR2 SVGAGI (reference sequence). CDR3 length: 13 amino acids. Trimming stripped 5 bases from V and 2 bases from J, with 10 bases between.

The rearrangement uses TRBV9 and TRBJ2-1, with 10 bases matching TRBD2. Trimming cost V 4 bases and J 8 bases; bases outside gene matches: 6. The germline V gene encodes CDR1 SGDLS and CDR2 YYNGEE. The CDR3 spans 14 residues. The CDR3 loop is CASSPQREGYEQFF. The CDR3 region has the DNA TGTGCCAGCAGCCCACAGCGGGAGGGCTATGAGCAGTTCTTC.

This CDR3 reads CASRSGTDGTGELFF. CDR3 DNA sequence: TGTGCCAGCAGATCGGGGACAGACGGAACCGGGGAGCTGTTTTTT. The gene calls are TRBV7-9 and TRBJ2-2; 7 bases align to TRBD1. The length of the CDR3 is 15 residues. CDR1 is SEHNR and CDR2 is FQNEAQ in the germline V gene (reference sequence). Unmatched junction bases numbered 9, after V lost 6 bases and J lost 5 bases.

The V gene is TRBV5-5, the J gene TRBJ1-2; D remains ambiguous. This CDR3 comprises 14 residues. V was trimmed by 2 bases and J by 4 bases, leaving 12 bases between them. Germline loops: CDR1 SGHKS, CDR2 YYEKEE (reference sequence). The CDR3 loop is CASSLRSEAYGYTF. Here the CDR3 DNA reads TGTGCCAGCAGCTTACGCAGCGAGGCCTATGGCTACACCTTC. Variable domain in full (rest from reference TRBV5-5 and TRBJ1-2): DAGVTQSPTHLIKTRGQQVTLRCSPISGHKSVSWYQQVLGQGPQFIFQYYEKEERGRGNFPDRFSARQFPNYSSELNVNALLLGDSALYLCASSLRSEAYGYTFGSGTRLTVV.